The source of this T cell receptor beta chain is a study of blood T cell repertoires in COVID-19. Study-wide background: Donors in the United States, Italy and Spain gave samples during acute or convalescent COVID-19. T cells, B-cell-depleted T cells, or PBMCs supplied cDNA or gDNA.

The CDR3 is 14 residues long. CDR1 and CDR2 from the germline V gene are MNHEY and SMNVEV (reference sequence). Trimming left V 0 bases short and J 2 bases short, with 8 bases between. Produced via immunoSEQ multiplex PCR; TCRdb's table is partial and in-frame only. The table records roughly 43,000 clones, 87% of them present only once. This clone has just a few counts. This sequence joins TRBV27 and TRBJ2-7; D remains unclear. This sequence was found in a man aged 60 to 69 with active COVID-19. Sequencing input: peripheral blood. The CDR3 sequence: CASSLSVQTYEQYF. The CDR3 DNA reads TGTGCCAGCAGTTTATCGGTCCAGACCTACGAGCAGTACTTC.